This TCR beta chain is from a study of blood T cell repertoires in COVID-19. Background on the study: PBMCs, B-cell-depleted T cells, or T cells provided the cDNA or gDNA that made up the material.

Donors were grouped by their self-reported clinical history. CDR1 and CDR2 (germline): LNHDA, SQIVND (reference sequence). This CDR3 region has 13 residues. V lost 6 bases and J lost 1, with 9 bases in between. The assay was immunoSEQ multiplex PCR, and TCRdb's table has in-frame clones only and misses some. This repertoire shows 200,000 to 250,000 clones, 65% to 90% found once; its top ten account for over 7.5%. This sequence joins TRBV19 and TRBJ1-1; D not resolved. The sample taken for sequencing was PBMCs or T cells enriched from blood (not recorded which). The sequence was collected from a woman between 45 and 65 years old with acute COVID-19. As DNA, the CDR3 is TGTGCCAGTAGAACCAGTCCGAACACTGAAGCTTTCTTT. Protein product: CASRTSPNTEAFF.